This entry lists 20 T cell receptor beta chains sequenced from one sample in a study of shared clonotypes between healthy human individuals. Terminally differentiated effector memory CD45RA+ cells were excluded by CCR7 positive selection of CD45RO-negative cells. TCRdb keeps only in-frame clones here, not all; method: immunoSEQ multiplex PCR. The sample lists hundreds of thousands of clones; over 95% were seen once. The sample taken for sequencing was naive CD8+ T cells sorted from blood. The receptors come from a woman younger than 45 in good health.

The V call is TRBV6-1, the J call TRBJ2-1, with 10 bases aligning to TRBD2. Germline CDR1 MNHNS, CDR2 SASEGT. V was clipped by 2 bases and J by 8 bases; unmatched bases: 3. The CDR3 loop spans 14 amino acids. The CDR3 nucleotides are TGTGCCAGCAGTGAACCAGGGACTAGCGATGAGCAGTTCTTC. It encodes CASSEPGTSDEQFF.

V gene TRBV21-1 combines with J gene TRBJ1-1; the D call TRBD1 from the table was never checked on the DNA. TRBV21-1 is given as a pseudogene. The CDR3 has 18 residues. The CDR3 loop reads CASSKAPRTGIENTEAFF. The CDR3 DNA reads as TGTGCCAGCAGCAAAGCGCCCAGGACAGGGATTGAGAACACTGAAGCTTTCTTT.

The chain has TRBV27 and TRBJ2-2; maybe TRBD2 (6 bases). V lost 11 bases and J lost 8, with 21 bases in between. The CDR3 totals 14 residues. Germline V lookup: CDR1 MNHEY, CDR2 SMNVEV (reference sequence). In nucleotides, the CDR3 is TGTGCCTCGACTTGGCGGGGTACAACAGGGGAGCTGTTTTTT. As protein: CASTWRGTTGELFF.

The chain combines TRBV7-8 with TRBJ2-1, with 7 bases identical to TRBD2. The germline gives CDR1 SGHVS, CDR2 FQNEAQ. CDR3 length: 15 residues. Trimming took 5 bases from V and 0 from J; bases not matched to a gene: 4. This CDR3 reads CASSLIAGSYNEQFF. DNA for the CDR3: TGTGCCAGCAGCCTAATAGCGGGCTCCTACAATGAGCAGTTCTTC.

The chain recombines TRBV7-9 with TRBJ2-2, with a tentative D call TRBD2 (5 bases). Germline V gene sequence: CDR1 SEHNR, CDR2 FQNEAQ (reference sequence). Trimming left V 3 bases short and J 5 bases short, with 13 bases between. This CDR3 has 15 amino acids. This CDR3 is CASSFEGSTTGELFF. The CDR3 DNA sequence: TGTGCCAGCAGCTTTGAGGGATCAACTACCGGGGAGCTGTTTTTT.

This clone appeared a few times. The chain employs TRBV7-9 and TRBJ1-1; the D is unclear. The CDR3 has 14 amino acids. V gave up 6 bases and J gave up 1 base, with 12 bases separating them. Germline lookup yields CDR1 SEHNR and CDR2 FQNEAQ (reference sequence). For the CDR3, the DNA is TGTGCCAGCAGGTTCCCTTTGGGGAACACTGAAGCTTTCTTT. Translation gives CASRFPLGNTEAFF.

This rearrangement joins TRBV27 to TRBJ2-1; D may be TRBD1 or TRBD2 (5 bases each). Per the germline V gene, CDR1 is MNHEY and CDR2 is SMNVEV (reference sequence). V gave up 3 bases and J gave up 5 bases, with 14 bases separating them. The CDR3 is made up of 15 amino acids. DNA for the CDR3: TGTGCCAGCAGTTTGGGGGACCGACCGAACAATGAGCAGTTCTTC. Translated: CASSLGDRPNNEQFF.

The chain links TRBV11-2 to TRBJ2-7; 9 bases are a match to TRBD1. Germline trimming cut 3 bases from V and 6 bases from J; bases unmatched to any gene: 12. Germline values: CDR1 SGHAT, CDR2 FQNNGV. This CDR3 comprises 16 residues. The CDR3 region is CASSLLQGAGLGEQYF. The CDR3 bases are TGTGCCAGCAGCTTGTTACAGGGGGCTGGTCTGGGCGAGCAGTACTTC.

The chain uses TRBV6-5 and TRBJ2-2, with D perhaps TRBD2 (6 bases). With 5 bases removed from V and 5 bases from J, the gap between germline ends came to 9 bases. This CDR3 region has 13 residues. Germline V gene lookup returns CDR1 MNHEY and CDR2 SVGAGI. CDR3 coding DNA: TGTGCCAGCAGTGGAGGAGGGACCGGGGAGCTGTTTTTT. Amino acid sequence: CASSGGGTGELFF.

The chain carries TRBV25-1 and TRBJ2-1, with TRBD2 matching over 9 bases. CDR3 length: 14 amino acids. Germline V CDR1 and CDR2: MGHDK, SYGVNS. Trimming took 8 bases from V and 2 from J; bases not matched to a gene: 4. CDR3 residues: CASDSGGAYNEQFF. CDR3 nucleotides: TGTGCCAGCGATAGCGGGGGCGCCTACAATGAGCAGTTCTTC.

The genes are TRBV7-9 and TRBJ2-1, with 7 bases identical to TRBD2. After removal of 2 bases from V and 4 bases from J, the junction contained 5 bases not matched to a gene. This CDR3 region has 15 residues. CDR1 SEHNR and CDR2 FQNEAQ come from the germline V gene (reference sequence). The CDR3 nucleotides are TGTGCCAGCAGCTTAACCCAGCGGGAATACAATGAGCAGTTCTTC. It yields the protein CASSLTQREYNEQFF.

This chain uses TRBV5-4 with TRBJ2-1; 7 nucleotides match TRBD2. CDR3 length: 16 residues. Germline V gene data show CDR1 as SGHNT and CDR2 as YYREEE (reference sequence). The ends lost 5 bases at V and 7 bases at J; junction bases unmatched: 15. The CDR3 here is CASSPGRGGSANEQFF. The CDR3 DNA is TGTGCCAGCAGTCCTGGGAGGGGCGGGAGTGCAAATGAGCAGTTCTTC.

The V call is TRBV27, the J call TRBJ2-1; 13 bases are shared with TRBD2. Germline V CDR1 and CDR2: MNHEY, SMNVEV (reference sequence). This CDR3 is 16 amino acids long. CDR3 bases: TGTGCTTCCGGCCCCGGACTAGCGGGAGTTCACAATGAGCAGTTCTTC. It codes for CASGPGLAGVHNEQFF.

J is TRBJ1-2 and V is TRBV11-2; 7 nucleotides line up with TRBD1. V lost 3 bases, J lost 4 bases, and 5 bases stayed unmatched. Germline-derived CDR1 and CDR2 are SGHAT and FQNNGV. This CDR3 has 14 amino acids. The CDR3 DNA is TGTGCCAGCAGCTTCAACAGGGGCACCTATGGCTACACCTTC. This codes for CASSFNRGTYGYTF.

The rearrangement joins TRBV7-9 to TRBJ1-2; D unclear. The CDR3 contains 13 residues. The ends were cut back, 5 bases at V and 1 base at J, with 8 bases in the middle. From germline, CDR1 is SEHNR and CDR2 FQNEAQ (reference sequence). DNA for the CDR3: TGTGCCAGCAGCCCACCGGGTAACTATGGCTACACCTTC. Translation gives CASSPPGNYGYTF.

The rearrangement uses TRBV7-4 and TRBJ2-1, with 10 positions matching TRBD2. From germline, CDR1 is SGHVT and CDR2 SQSDAQ. The CDR3 has 14 residues. V trimming: 2 bases; J trimming: 10 bases; junction bases outside the gene matches: 5. DNA for the CDR3: TGTGCCAGCAGCTTACTAGCGGGAGTAAGGGAGCAGTTCTTC. This codes for CASSLLAGVREQFF.

The chain couples TRBV27 to TRBJ1-2; TRBD1 might be the D (5 bases). CDR1 MNHEY and CDR2 SMNVEV come from the germline V gene (reference sequence). Trimming left V 4 bases short and J 8 bases short, with 17 bases between. CDR3 length: 14 amino acids. The CDR3 loop is CASSSYSGGAGYTF. In DNA form, the CDR3 reads TGTGCCAGCAGTTCTTATTCCGGAGGGGCCGGCTACACCTTC.

This clone was detected once. Other DNA sequences in the sample encode the same CDR3. The chain carries TRBV19 and TRBJ2-1; the match to TRBD2 covers 8 bases. The CDR3 totals 13 residues. After removal of 2 bases from V and 7 bases from J, the junction contained 1 base not matched to a gene. Germline lookup yields CDR1 LNHDA and CDR2 SQIVND (reference sequence). CDR3 nucleotide sequence: TGTGCCAGTAGTATACTAGCGGGTAATGAGCAGTTCTTC. Translation gives CASSILAGNEQFF.

The rearrangement joins TRBV29-1 to TRBJ2-1; D ambiguous. This CDR3 has 14 residues. V was shortened by 6 bases and J by 8 bases, with 20 bases between the two germline ends. CDR1 is SQVTM and CDR2 is ANQGSEA in the germline V gene. Written as DNA, the CDR3 is TGCAGCGTCGTTGAAGTAGGACGTCTGGATGAGCAGTTCTTC. Its protein is CSVVEVGRLDEQFF.

CDR3 protein: CASSSAGAMDTQYF. Written as DNA, the CDR3 is TGTGCCAGCAGTTCGGCGGGAGCTATGGATACGCAGTATTTT. This chain uses TRBV27 with TRBJ2-3; 7 nucleotides align to TRBD2. The V segment lost 4 bases and the J segment 6 bases; nucleotides outside the gene matches: 7. Germline-derived CDR1 and CDR2 are MNHEY and SMNVEV (reference sequence). The CDR3 loop spans 14 amino acids.